The sequence of this T cell receptor (beta chain) was determined in a study of OX40 agonist ivuxolimab in advanced cancers. Whole-study context: Head and neck, renal cell, melanoma or hepatocellular carcinoma were the cancers that dose-escalation patients had.

This clone appeared once. Antigen specificity is unknown. TCRdb keeps only in-frame clones here, not all; method: immunoSEQ multiplex PCR. The profile shows about 150,000 clones, about 92% of them singletons. Study conclusions and caveats: Clonal expansion was seen in CD4+ and CD8+ blood T cells by week 6 at 0.1 to 3.0 mg/kg.

The CDR3 spans 16 residues. The receptor was derived from an adult with an advanced solid tumor such as melanoma, head and neck, liver or kidney cancer. V is TRBV21-1 and J is TRBJ2-5; TRBD1 reflects the table's D call only, with no check against the DNA. TRBV21-1 represents a pseudogene. Sequencing was performed on CD4+ or CD8+ T cells sorted from blood, taken in a trial of the OX40 agonist ivuxolimab. The CDR3 loop is CASSKALGHLSGTQYF. CDR3 nucleotides: TGTGCCAGCAGCAAAGCGCTAGGACACTTATCGGGGACCCAGTACTTC.